These 24 T cell receptor beta chains share one sample of origin, sequenced in a study of blood T cell repertoires in COVID-19. Profiling relied on immunoSEQ multiplex PCR, and the TCRdb table lists in-frame clones only, not all of them. The sample includes roughly 200,000 clones, about nine tenths of them seen just once. The specimen sequenced was PBMCs or T cells enriched from blood (not recorded which). Receptors were obtained from a woman in her twenties or thirties who had recovered from COVID-19.

This clone was counted between two and nine times. The genes are TRBV5-6 and TRBJ1-2; 9 bases agree with TRBD1. J lost 7 bases, V lost 5 bases, and 9 bases had no gene match. The CDR3 spans 14 residues. Germline CDR1 is SGHDT and CDR2 is YYEEEE. The CDR3 reads CASRPGQGLSGYTF. The CDR3 DNA reads TGTGCCAGCAGACCGGGACAGGGTTTATCTGGCTACACCTTC.

The chain uses TRBV2 and TRBJ1-1; tentative D call: TRBD1 (5 bases). CDR3 length: 13 residues. Germline assignment: CDR1 SNHLY and CDR2 FYNNEI. The V end was cut by 5 bases, the J end by 6 bases, with 13 bases between. Here the CDR3 DNA reads TGTGCCAGCAGTCCCGGGGGGTACTCTGAAGCTTTCTTT. Amino acid sequence: CASSPGGYSEAFF.

The chain carries TRBV24-1 and TRBJ2-5, with a weak D call TRBD1 (6 bases). Between the trimmed V and J ends, which lost 7 bases and 4 bases, there was a span of 6 bases. Germline CDR1 KGHDR, CDR2 SFDVKD. The CDR3 covers 11 residues. The CDR3 region has the DNA TGTGCCACCAGCAGGGGAGAGACCCAGTACTTC. Residues: CATSRGETQYF.

V usage is TRBV2 and J usage is TRBJ1-3; D unclear. The CDR3 spans 14 residues. Per germline, CDR1 SNHLY and CDR2 FYNNEI. The V and J ends lost 7 bases and 3 bases respectively, with 13 bases between them. The CDR3 coding sequence is TGTGCCAGCACCCCGGGAGGGCTTGGAAACACCATATATTTT. Translation: CASTPGGLGNTIYF.

The rearrangement joins TRBV2 to TRBJ2-7; 9 bases match TRBD1. This CDR3 spans 15 amino acids. V was pared by 3 bases and J by 2 bases, with 5 bases of the junction left unmatched. Per germline, CDR1 SNHLY and CDR2 FYNNEI. DNA for the CDR3: TGTGCCAGCAGTGACCGGGACAGGGCGACCTACGAGCAGTACTTC. Translation: CASSDRDRATYEQYF. Full variable domain (rest looked up from reference TRBV2 and TRBJ2-7): EPEVTQTPSHQVTQMGQEVILRCVPISNHLYFYWYRQILGQKVEFLVSFYNNEISEKSEIFDDQFSVERPDGSNFTLKIRSTKLEDSAMYFCASSDRDRATYEQYFGPGTRLTVT.

The chain uses TRBV24-1 and TRBJ2-3, with unresolved D. With 6 bases removed from V and 2 bases from J, the gap between germline ends came to 8 bases. Germline V gene sequence: CDR1 KGHDR, CDR2 SFDVKD. The CDR3 runs 13 residues. The CDR3 DNA reads TGTGCCACCAGTCCCCGCGTCACAGATACGCAGTATTTT. It translates to CATSPRVTDTQYF.

This clone was seen many times. The chain has TRBV11-3 and TRBJ2-1; weak D call: TRBD2 (7 bases). The CDR3 is 14 amino acids. The V end lost 3 bases, the J end lost 14 bases, and 20 bases lay between the germline ends. Per the germline V gene, CDR1 is SGHNT and CDR2 is YENEEA. The CDR3 DNA follows: TGTGCCAGCAGCTTCGAAGGGGGAGGGACGACGGAGTTCTTC. It translates to CASSFEGGGTTEFF.

V gene TRBV10-3 combines with J gene TRBJ2-5; 9 nucleotides match TRBD2. CDR3 length: 16 residues. Germline loops: CDR1 ENHRY, CDR2 SYGVKD. Germline trimming cut 3 bases from V and 4 bases from J; bases unmatched to any gene: 9. The CDR3 DNA reads as TGTGCCATCAGTGATAGGGGAGTAGCGGGAGTAGAGACCCAGTACTTC. Translated, it gives CAISDRGVAGVETQYF.

The rearrangement links TRBV19 to TRBJ2-3; 7 nucleotides line up with TRBD1. The CDR3 length is 15 residues. Trimming took 7 bases from V and 1 from J; bases not matched to a gene: 8. CDR1 and CDR2 (germline): LNHDA, SQIVND (reference sequence). The CDR3 bases are TGTGCCAGTAATCAGGGGGTGTTAGGCACAGATACGCAGTATTTT. This encodes CASNQGVLGTDTQYF.

The chain's CDR3 is CASSLELATNEKLFF. For the CDR3, the DNA is TGCGCCAGCAGCTTGGAGCTGGCAACTAATGAAAAACTGTTTTTT. The chain employs TRBV5-1 and TRBJ1-4; D uncertain. The CDR3 is 15 residues long. Between the trimmed V and J ends, which lost 0 bases and 0 bases, there was a span of 6 bases. CDR1 and CDR2 (germline): SGHRS, YFSETQ.

This clone was seen a single time. This sequence joins TRBV18 and TRBJ2-2; 7 bases fit TRBD1. Germline trimming cut 3 bases from V and 2 bases from J; bases unmatched to any gene: 3. The germline V gene encodes CDR1 KGHSH and CDR2 LQKENI. The CDR3 has 15 residues. CDR3: CASSPGQINTGELFF. CDR3 nucleotide sequence: TGTGCCAGCTCACCGGGACAGATCAACACCGGGGAGCTGTTTTTT.

The chain uses TRBV30 and TRBJ2-3; 12 nucleotides agree with TRBD2. The CDR3 totals 18 residues. Germline V lookup: CDR1 GTSNPN, CDR2 SVGIG (reference sequence). Germline trimming cut 1 base from V and 1 base from J; bases unmatched to any gene: 9. CDR3 sequence reads: CAWSDPGTSGWGTDTQYF. DNA for the CDR3: TGTGCCTGGAGTGACCCAGGGACTAGCGGGTGGGGCACAGATACGCAGTATTTT.

This clone was detected once. The V call is TRBV7-3, the J call TRBJ1-1; 8 bases match TRBD1. This CDR3 is built from 13 residues. V trimming: 4 bases; J trimming: 4 bases; junction bases outside the gene matches: 2. Germline loops: CDR1 SGHTA, CDR2 FQGTGA. The CDR3 region is CASSWTGSTEAFF. The CDR3 nucleotides are TGTGCCAGCAGCTGGACAGGGTCCACTGAAGCTTTCTTT. Supplemented by reference TRBV7-3 and TRBJ1-1, the full variable domain reads GAGVSQTPSNKVTEKGKYVELRCDPISGHTALYWYRQSLGQGPEFLIYFQGTGAADDSGLPNDRFFAVRPEGSVSTLKIQRTERGDSAVYLCASSWTGSTEAFFGQGTRLTVV.

This chain connects TRBV20-1 to TRBJ1-3; 10 nucleotides agree with TRBD1. CDR1 is DFQATT and CDR2 is SNEGSKA in the germline V gene (reference sequence). This CDR3 has 15 residues. With 3 bases clipped from V and 8 bases from J, the junction kept 10 bases outside the gene matches. DNA for the CDR3: TGCAGTGCTAGTGGATTGGGACAGGGGAGGGACACCATATATTTT. Translated, it gives CSASGLGQGRDTIYF.

V usage is TRBV6-5 and J usage is TRBJ2-7, with 11 bases aligning to TRBD2. V was clipped by 4 bases and J by 6 bases; unmatched bases: 11. The V gene's germline CDR1 is MNHEY and CDR2 SVGAGI. The CDR3 consists of 16 residues. CDR3 nucleotide sequence: TGTGCCAGCAGTTTTGTGGGTAGCGGGAGGGCTGTCGAGCAGTACTTC. Amino acids: CASSFVGSGRAVEQYF.

The chain employs TRBV7-3 and TRBJ1-1, with D uncertain. V shed 5 bases and J shed 1 base, with 8 bases lying between them. From germline, CDR1 is SGHTA and CDR2 FQGTGA. CDR3 length: 13 amino acids. Here the CDR3 DNA reads TGTGCCAGCAGCCTGCGGGCGAACACTGAAGCTTTCTTT. Its protein is CASSLRANTEAFF.

CDR3 sequence reads: CASSPRLAGGGNTGELFF. The CDR3 DNA reads TGTGCCAGCAGCCCCCGACTAGCGGGAGGAGGAAACACCGGGGAGCTGTTTTTT. This rearrangement joins TRBV7-6 to TRBJ2-2, with 13 positions matching TRBD2. CDR3 length: 18 amino acids. The germline gives CDR1 SGHVS, CDR2 FNYEAQ. J gave up 2 bases and V 5 bases, and 8 bases lay outside the gene matches.

This clone was picked up one time. The chain couples TRBV4-1 to TRBJ2-5; the D is unclear. CDR3 length equals 13 residues. With 0 bases removed from V and 2 bases from J, the gap between germline ends came to 4 bases. Germline V gene data show CDR1 as MGHRA and CDR2 as YSYEKL. CDR3 loop: CASSQEQQETQYF. In nucleotides, the CDR3 is TGCGCCAGCAGCCAAGAACAACAAGAGACCCAGTACTTC.

This clone was seen a handful of times. The chain employs TRBV7-9 and TRBJ2-6; TRBD1 might be the D (7 bases). Trimming removed 3 bases from V and 0 bases from J, with 18 bases in between. Germline V gene lookup returns CDR1 SEHNR and CDR2 FQNEAQ (reference sequence). The CDR3 spans 19 residues. CDR3 nucleotide sequence: TGTGCCAGCAGCTTTGGCGGGACAGAGACCCACTCTGGGGCCAACGTCCTGACTTTC. It encodes CASSFGGTETHSGANVLTF.

The chain is built from TRBV6-5 and TRBJ2-7; D may be TRBD2 (6 bases). The germline CDR1 and CDR2 sequences are MNHEY and SVGAGI. The length of the CDR3 is 14 residues. Deletions cut 6 bases from V and 2 bases from J, with 14 bases between. The CDR3 protein is CASRIQRAAYEQYF. CDR3 bases: TGTGCCAGCAGGATACAGCGGGCTGCCTACGAGCAGTACTTC.

This sequence joins TRBV24-1 and TRBJ1-1; possible D gene TRBD1, 5 bases. Germline assignment: CDR1 KGHDR and CDR2 SFDVKD. This CDR3 comprises 13 residues. V was cut by 4 bases and J by 0 bases, with 5 bases left in between. DNA of the CDR3: TGTGCCACCAGTGAGACAGTGAACACTGAAGCTTTCTTT. Its protein is CATSETVNTEAFF.

In this sample, this clone turned up once. J is TRBJ1-1 and V is TRBV11-3; a possible D gene is TRBD1 (5 bases). This CDR3 is 14 amino acids long. V gave up 5 bases and J gave up 2 bases, with 12 bases separating them. Germline assignment: CDR1 SGHNT and CDR2 YENEEA. For the CDR3, the DNA is TGTGCCAGCAGCCTCTGGACAACCAACACTGAAGCTTTCTTT. Translation: CASSLWTTNTEAFF.

Here the CDR3 reads CSVRGASGNTIYF. CDR3 DNA sequence: TGCAGCGTCCGGGGGGCTTCAGGAAACACCATATATTTT. The V call is TRBV29-1, the J call TRBJ1-3; a possible D gene is TRBD1 (6 bases). Germline V gene sequence: CDR1 SQVTM, CDR2 ANQGSEA. Trimming cost V 6 bases and J 4 bases, with 13 bases left between them. The CDR3 loop spans 13 amino acids.

The chain is built from TRBV18 and TRBJ1-2; the match to TRBD1 covers 7 bases. The trim removed 1 base at V and 8 bases at J, leaving 4 bases unmatched. Germline V CDR1 and CDR2: KGHSH, LQKENI. The CDR3 totals 13 residues. CDR3 residues: CASSPRQGEGYTF. Written as DNA, the CDR3 is TGTGCCAGCTCACCACGACAGGGTGAAGGCTACACCTTC.